The 8 T cell receptor beta chains listed next were all sequenced from one sample in a study of identical twins. A single record per CDR3 protein comes from TCRdb applying MiXCR to the 5' RACE reads. This table has about 700,000 distinct CDR3 sequences, less than 7% appearing once. The sample taken for sequencing was naive T cells sorted from blood. Receptors were obtained from a man between 18 and 29 years old in good health.

The rearrangement joins TRBV2 to TRBJ2-3, with 10 bases matching TRBD2. Germline values: CDR1 SNHLY, CDR2 FYNNEI. CDR3 length equals 16 residues. After removal of 6 bases from V and 6 bases from J, the junction contained 12 bases not matched to a gene. CDR3 nucleotide sequence: TGTGCCAGCAGGGACAGGATAGCGGGAGGACCCGATACGCAGTATTTT. It translates to CASRDRIAGGPDTQYF.

This clonotype was counted many times. The V gene is TRBV5-1, the J gene TRBJ2-1; 13 bases align to TRBD2. The V gene's germline CDR1 is SGHRS and CDR2 YFSETQ. V dropped 2 bases and J dropped 6; count of bases not matched to a gene: 8. The length of the CDR3 is 17 residues. The chain's CDR3 is CASSFRTSGRQVNEQFF. The DNA for the CDR3 is TGCGCCAGCAGCTTCCGGACTAGCGGGAGACAGGTCAATGAGCAGTTCTTC.

The chain recombines TRBV7-2 with TRBJ2-6; the match to TRBD1 covers 7 bases. V was pared by 5 bases and J by 0 bases, with 7 bases of the junction left unmatched. Germline CDR1 SGHTA, CDR2 FQGNSA. The CDR3 contains 17 residues. The CDR3 loop reads CASSLWDSSSGANVLTF. The CDR3 coding sequence is TGTGCCAGCAGCCTATGGGACAGCAGCTCTGGGGCCAACGTCCTGACTTTC.

This clonotype came up many times. This chain links TRBV25-1 with TRBJ2-1; TRBD2 aligns across 8 bases. The V and J ends lost 2 bases and 9 bases, in that order; junction bases with no gene match: 9. Germline CDR1 is MGHDK and CDR2 is SYGVNS. This CDR3 is built from 15 residues. CDR3 protein: CASSEAGLVKREQFF. In nucleotides, the CDR3 is TGTGCCAGCAGTGAAGCGGGACTAGTCAAACGTGAGCAGTTCTTC. The variable domain in full, completed from reference TRBV25-1 and TRBJ2-1, reads EADIYQTPRYLVIGTGKKITLECSQTMGHDKMYWYQQDPGMELHLIHYSYGVNSTEKGDLSSESTVSRIRTEHFPLTLESARPSHTSQYLCASSEAGLVKREQFFGPGTRLTVL.

This clonotype was seen a few times. This chain links TRBV6-2 or TRBV6-3 with TRBJ1-4; no clear D gene. Trimming took 2 bases from V and 0 from J, leaving 7 bases between them. The CDR3 has 15 residues. The germline V gene has CDR1 MNHEY and CDR2 SVGEGT. Written as DNA, the CDR3 is TGTGCCAGCAGTTACAGCACAGCAACTAATGAAAAACTGTTTTTT. The encoded protein is CASSYSTATNEKLFF.

This clonotype came up a few times. The V call is TRBV20-1, the J call TRBJ1-6; 9 bases agree with TRBD1. The V and J ends lost 3 bases and 5 bases, in that order; junction bases with no gene match: 2. The CDR3 is 14 amino acids. In germline, CDR1 is DFQATT, CDR2 SNEGSKA (reference sequence). The CDR3 loop is CSASRTGDNSPLHF. Here the CDR3 DNA reads TGCAGTGCTAGTCGGACAGGGGATAATTCACCCCTCCACTTT.

This clonotype was recorded many times. In DNA form, the CDR3 reads TGCAGTGCTAGCCCAAGGTATGGGACAAAGACCTACGAGCAGTACTTC. This gives the protein CSASPRYGTKTYEQYF. The J gene is TRBJ2-7, the V gene TRBV20-1; possible D gene TRBD1, 6 bases. The germline V gene encodes CDR1 DFQATT and CDR2 SNEGSKA (reference sequence). This CDR3 region has 16 residues. Between the trimmed V and J ends, which lost 3 bases and 2 bases, there was a span of 20 bases.

This clonotype has only a few counts. The chain employs TRBV11-2 and TRBJ2-7; a possible D gene is TRBD1 (6 bases). V was clipped by 1 base and J by 3 bases, with 16 bases between them. The CDR3 has 16 amino acids. Germline values: CDR1 SGHAT, CDR2 FQNNGV. In DNA, the CDR3 is TGTGCCAGCAGCTTAGTTCACAGGGCCCCCAACTACGAGCAGTACTTC. Its protein product is CASSLVHRAPNYEQYF.